The 24 T cell receptor beta chains below were found in one sample sequenced in a study of beta chain features in type 1 diabetes. Isolated RNA was reverse transcribed in full, so expressed TCRB transcripts were sequenced. TCRdb keeps only in-frame clones here, not all; method: immunoSEQ multiplex PCR. Among about 360,000 clones listed, roughly an eighth were seen once. The material sequenced was naive CD4+ T cells from blood. The receptors derive from a man younger than 35 in good health.

The chain links TRBV28 to TRBJ2-7; TRBD2 aligns across 7 bases. The V gene's germline CDR1 is MDHEN and CDR2 SYDVKM. The J segment lost 4 bases and the V segment lost 5 bases, leaving 5 bases of the junction unmatched. The CDR3 loop spans 13 amino acids. DNA of the CDR3: TGTGCCAGCAGTCTGGGGGGGAGATACGAGCAGTACTTC. It is translated as CASSLGGRYEQYF. Drawing the rest from reference TRBV28 and TRBJ2-7, the complete variable domain is DVKVTQSSRYLVKRTGEKVFLECVQDMDHENMFWYRQDPGLGLRLIYFSYDVKMKEKGDIPEGYSVSREKKERFSLILESASTNQTSMYLCASSLGGRYEQYFGPGTRLTVT.

The chain employs TRBV19 and TRBJ1-5; 7 positions agree with TRBD1. This CDR3 region has 13 residues. The junction had 6 bases not matched to a gene; V was cut back by 8 bases and J by 5 bases. Germline V CDR1 and CDR2: LNHDA, SQIVND (reference sequence). The CDR3 bases are TGTGCCAGTGCCCGGGACAGAGATCAGCCCCAGCATTTT. Its translation is CASARDRDQPQHF.

This clone was recorded a few times. V gene TRBV7-8 combines with J gene TRBJ2-5, with 8 bases lining up with TRBD2. Germline values: CDR1 SGHVS, CDR2 FQNEAQ. The CDR3 consists of 15 residues. V shed 4 bases, J shed 4 bases, and the junction held 8 bases outside the gene matches. CDR3 protein: CASSSGTSGGETQYF. The CDR3 DNA is TGTGCCAGCAGCTCCGGGACTAGTGGAGGAGAGACCCAGTACTTC.

This clone was observed a handful of times. The chain uses TRBV19 and TRBJ2-7; no firm D call. The CDR3 runs to 13 residues. Germline-derived CDR1 and CDR2 are LNHDA and SQIVND (reference sequence). The ends were cut back, 0 bases at V and 6 bases at J, with 9 bases in the middle. The CDR3 is CASSIDLGGEQYF. The CDR3 DNA reads as TGTGCCAGTAGTATAGATCTCGGTGGCGAGCAGTACTTC.

V and J are TRBV5-1 and TRBJ1-2; D is possibly TRBD1 (6 bases). Germline-derived CDR1 and CDR2 are SGHRS and YFSETQ. V gave up 0 bases and J gave up 1 base, with 10 bases separating them. CDR3 length: 15 amino acids. The chain's CDR3 is CASSLGTRGNYGYTF. The DNA of the CDR3 is TGCGCCAGCAGCTTGGGGACCAGGGGTAACTATGGCTACACCTTC.

The rearrangement joins TRBV5-1 to TRBJ2-7, with 7 bases identical to TRBD1. Germline V gene data show CDR1 as SGHRS and CDR2 as YFSETQ. The CDR3 has 14 amino acids. V lost 7 bases to trimming and J lost 9 bases; unmatched junction nucleotides: 16. For the CDR3, the DNA is TGCGCCAGCGGGGAACAGGGGCCGCCTAATTTGCAGTACTTC. Translation gives CASGEQGPPNLQYF.

The sample holds a few counts of this clone. J is TRBJ2-7 and V is TRBV7-3; 9 bases are a match to TRBD1. CDR1 is SGHTA and CDR2 is FQGTGA in the germline V gene. The CDR3 totals 13 residues. V lost 5 bases, J lost 3 bases, and 2 bases stayed unmatched. CDR3 DNA sequence: TGTGCCAGCAGCCCGGGACAGGGCTACGAGCAGTACTTC. Translating gives CASSPGQGYEQYF.

This clone was seen more than once but under ten times. The chain uses TRBV7-3 and TRBJ1-1, with 9 bases aligning to TRBD1. The CDR3 consists of 16 residues. Trimming took 2 bases from V and 6 from J; bases not matched to a gene: 10. Germline V lookup: CDR1 SGHTA, CDR2 FQGTGA. The CDR3 DNA reads as TGTGCCAGCAGCTTAGGTGCTGAAGGGACAGGGTCTGAAGCTTTCTTT. It yields the protein CASSLGAEGTGSEAFF.

This clone was observed a handful of times. This chain uses TRBV30 with TRBJ1-2, with a tentative D call TRBD1 (6 bases). The V gene's germline CDR1 is GTSNPN and CDR2 SVGIG (reference sequence). This CDR3 has 14 residues. With 4 bases removed from V and 2 bases from J, the gap between germline ends came to 14 bases. The CDR3 here is CAWNGGRGNYGYTF. The CDR3 bases are TGTGCCTGGAATGGGGGGAGGGGGAACTATGGCTACACCTTC. The full variable domain, with the rest looked up from reference TRBV30 and TRBJ1-2, is SQTIHQWPATLVQPVGSPLSLECTVEGTSNPNLYWYRQAAGRGLQLLFYSVGIGQISSEVPQNLSASRPQDRQFILSSKKLLLSDSGFYLCAWNGGRGNYGYTFGSGTRLTVV.

This sequence joins TRBV6-6 and TRBJ2-1; a possible D gene is TRBD2 (6 bases). Germline assignment: CDR1 MNHNY and CDR2 SVGAGI (reference sequence). There are 12 residues in the CDR3. The V and J ends lost 6 bases and 14 bases respectively, with 17 bases between them. CDR3 DNA: TGTGCCAGCAGGCATACGACGGGGGACGAGTTCTTC. Protein product: CASRHTTGDEFF.

This clone appeared a few times. The J gene is TRBJ2-2, the V gene TRBV30; 9 bases agree with TRBD1. The CDR3 has 15 amino acids. Germline V gene sequence: CDR1 GTSNPN, CDR2 SVGIG (reference sequence). Trimming removed 5 bases from V and 5 bases from J; junction bases left unmatched: 9. DNA for the CDR3: TGTGCCTGGGCTCGACAGGGGGATTTAACCGGGGAGCTGTTTTTT. Residues: CAWARQGDLTGELFF. Filled out from reference TRBV30 and TRBJ2-2, the complete variable domain reads SQTIHQWPATLVQPVGSPLSLECTVEGTSNPNLYWYRQAAGRGLQLLFYSVGIGQISSEVPQNLSASRPQDRQFILSSKKLLLSDSGFYLCAWARQGDLTGELFFGEGSRLTVL.

This clone was counted only a few times. The V and J genes are TRBV28 and TRBJ1-4, with TRBD1 matching 7 bases. CDR1 and CDR2 from the germline V gene are MDHEN and SYDVKM. V dropped 6 bases and J dropped 3; count of bases not matched to a gene: 7. CDR3 length: 15 amino acids. The DNA of the CDR3 is TGTGCCAGCAGCGCGACAGGGCGGCCTAATGAAAAACTGTTTTTT. It is translated as CASSATGRPNEKLFF. Full variable domain (rest looked up from reference TRBV28 and TRBJ1-4): DVKVTQSSRYLVKRTGEKVFLECVQDMDHENMFWYRQDPGLGLRLIYFSYDVKMKEKGDIPEGYSVSREKKERFSLILESASTNQTSMYLCASSATGRPNEKLFFGSGTQLSVL.

The V gene is TRBV4-3, the J gene TRBJ2-2; 11 bases fit TRBD2. Germline CDR1 reads LGHNA; CDR2 reads YSLEER. The CDR3 covers 16 residues. V lost 4 bases to trimming and J lost 4 bases; unmatched junction nucleotides: 5. CDR3 coding DNA: TGCGCCAGCAGCCTACTAGCGGGGGCCCCCACCGGGGAGCTGTTTTTT. Its protein product is CASSLLAGAPTGELFF.

This clone was recorded a few times. This chain uses TRBV7-9 with TRBJ1-1; the match to TRBD1 covers 7 bases. This CDR3 has 13 amino acids. Unmatched junction bases numbered 5, after V lost 5 bases and J lost 5 bases. Germline V gives CDR1 SEHNR, CDR2 FQNEAQ (reference sequence). The CDR3 DNA reads TGTGCCAGCAGCCTACAGGGGATAACTGAAGCTTTCTTT. This encodes CASSLQGITEAFF. Supplemented by reference TRBV7-9 and TRBJ1-1, the full variable domain reads DTGVSQNPRHKITKRGQNVTFRCDPISEHNRLYWYRQTLGQGPEFLTYFQNEAQLEKSRLLSDRFSAERPKGSFSTLEIQRTEQGDSAMYLCASSLQGITEAFFGQGTRLTVV.

This clone has just a few counts. V gene TRBV9 combines with J gene TRBJ1-1; a weak D match, TRBD1 (6 bases). V lost 4 bases, J lost 0 bases, and 10 bases lay in between. Germline CDR1 is SGDLS and CDR2 is YYNGEE. The CDR3 is made up of 14 amino acids. In DNA form, the CDR3 reads TGTGCCAGCAGCCTCGAGGGGGTGAACACTGAAGCTTTCTTT. It specifies CASSLEGVNTEAFF.

This chain links TRBV29-1 with TRBJ2-7, with D unresolved. V shed 4 bases and J shed 4 bases, with 8 bases lying between them. This CDR3 contains 11 residues. Germline V gives CDR1 SQVTM, CDR2 ANQGSEA. In DNA form, the CDR3 reads TGCAGCGTTGTTTCCTCTTACGAGCAGTACTTC. Translating gives CSVVSSYEQYF.

In its sample, this clone was seen a few times. Different DNA sequences within this sample yield the same CDR3. The gene calls are TRBV5-4 and TRBJ2-3, with a possible D match to TRBD2 (6 bases). This CDR3 has 13 residues. V was cut by 4 bases and J by 2 bases, with 8 bases left in between. The germline V gene has CDR1 SGHNT and CDR2 YYREEE (reference sequence). The CDR3, as DNA: TGTGCCAGCAGCCAGGACTACACAGATACGCAGTATTTT. As protein: CASSQDYTDTQYF.

The V gene is TRBV5-1, the J gene TRBJ2-1; 11 bases line up with TRBD1. The CDR3 consists of 17 residues. Per the germline V gene, CDR1 is SGHRS and CDR2 is YFSETQ. Losses at the gene ends were 4 bases for V and 4 bases for J; bases not matched to a gene: 10. CDR3 loop: CASSPGAGTGGYNEQFF. CDR3 nucleotides: TGCGCCAGCAGCCCGGGAGCCGGGACAGGGGGTTACAATGAGCAGTTCTTC.

This clone was seen only a few times. The rearrangement joins TRBV5-1 to TRBJ2-7, with a tentative D call TRBD2 (6 bases). Germline V lookup: CDR1 SGHRS, CDR2 YFSETQ. Deletions cut 4 bases from V and 6 bases from J, with 14 bases between. CDR3 length: 13 amino acids. The CDR3 protein is CASSPGLLSEQYF. The CDR3 region has the DNA TGCGCCAGCAGCCCGGGACTTCTGAGCGAGCAGTACTTC. Supplemented by reference TRBV5-1 and TRBJ2-7, the full variable domain reads KAGVTQTPRYLIKTRGQQVTLSCSPISGHRSVSWYQQTPGQGLQFLFEYFSETQRNKGNFPGRFSGRQFSNSRSEMNVSTLELGDSALYLCASSPGLLSEQYFGPGTRLTVT.

V usage is TRBV7-3 and J usage is TRBJ2-1; possible D gene TRBD2, 6 bases. The V gene lost 5 bases and the J gene lost 14 bases, with 13 bases spanning the gap. CDR1 and CDR2 from the germline V gene are SGHTA and FQGTGA. This CDR3 comprises 11 residues. The CDR3 nucleotides are TGTGCCAGCAGCGCCGGGACTGGCAAGTTCTTC. This encodes CASSAGTGKFF.

The chain recombines TRBV4-3 with TRBJ1-1; no clear D. V lost 1 base to trimming and J lost 0 bases, with 12 bases between them. This CDR3 has 16 amino acids. CDR1 is LGHNA, CDR2 YSLEER, per germline. The CDR3 spells CASSQGVGDMNTEAFF. Written as DNA, the CDR3 is TGCGCCAGCAGCCAAGGTGTGGGCGACATGAACACTGAAGCTTTCTTT.

The V and J genes are TRBV5-1 and TRBJ1-3, with D possibly being TRBD1 (6 bases). Trimming shortened V by 4 bases and J by 2 bases, and 16 bases separated the two germline ends. Per the germline V gene, CDR1 is SGHRS and CDR2 is YFSETQ. This CDR3 is built from 16 residues. In DNA form, the CDR3 reads TGCGCCAGCAGCGACCGAACAGGGATTCCTGGAAACACCATATATTTT. Translation: CASSDRTGIPGNTIYF.

The V and J genes are TRBV2 and TRBJ2-3, with TRBD2 matching over 9 bases. With 6 bases clipped from V and 5 bases from J, the junction kept 6 bases outside the gene matches. The CDR3 runs to 14 residues. CDR1 and CDR2 (germline): SNHLY, FYNNEI. CDR3 loop: CASRAGTSRDTQYF. The DNA for the CDR3 is TGTGCCAGCAGGGCCGGGACTAGCCGAGATACGCAGTATTTT.

The CDR3 coding sequence is TGTGCCAGCAGCGAGCAGACAGGGCGAATAGCCAAAAACATTCAGTACTTC. Encoded protein: CASSEQTGRIAKNIQYF. The chain combines TRBV7-9 with TRBJ2-4, with 7 bases identical to TRBD1. Germline CDR1 is SEHNR and CDR2 is FQNEAQ (reference sequence). V lost 5 bases and J lost 0; bases outside the gene matches: 10. This CDR3 has 17 amino acids.